This is a list of T cell receptor beta chains from one sample in a study of blood T cell repertoires in COVID-19. Profiling relied on immunoSEQ multiplex PCR, and the TCRdb table lists in-frame clones only, not all of them. This sample has some 260,000 clones, with around 89% found just once. The sample comprised PBMCs or T cells enriched from blood (not recorded which). These receptors were collected from a man in his forties who had recovered from COVID-19. The CDR3 runs from the conserved cysteine through the conserved F or W. A D gene is named only where the DNA matches it firmly. Some rows have no size entry. The others give once, few or many, or a class for an expanded clone.

>TRBV5-1|TRBJ1-2|-|once
CASSWEGNYTF
TGCGCCAGCAGCTGGGAGGGGAACTACACCTTC
>TRBV19|TRBJ1-3|-|-
CASMWPGSSNSGNTIYF
TGTGCCAGTATGTGGCCGGGTAGCTCGAACTCTGGAAACACCATATATTTT
>TRBV6-2/TRBV6-3|TRBJ2-6|-|-
CASSYSSGPGANVLTF
TGTGCCAGCAGTTACTCATCAGGGCCTGGGGCCAACGTCCTGACTTTC
>TRBV3-1/TRBV3-2|TRBJ2-1|TRBD2|-
CASSDHTSGVYNEQFF
TGTGCCAGCAGCGACCATACTAGCGGGGTTTACAATGAGCAGTTCTTC
>TRBV3-1/TRBV3-2|TRBJ1-2|-|-
CASSQDVENPYGYTF
TGTGCCAGCAGCCAAGATGTGGAGAACCCCTATGGCTACACCTTC
>TRBV12-5|TRBJ1-2|TRBD1|-
CASGGGTVYYGYTF
TGTGCTAGTGGTGGCGGGACAGTTTACTATGGCTACACCTTC
>TRBV25-1|TRBJ1-2|TRBD1|-
CASRIPGQGDGGYTF
TGTGCCAGCAGAATACCGGGACAGGGGGACGGGGGCTACACCTTC
>TRBV12-3/TRBV12-4|TRBJ2-1|TRBD2|-
CASSLGGSRKFF
TGTGCCAGCAGTTTAGGCGGGAGCCGTAAGTTCTTC
>TRBV5-1|TRBJ2-7|-|-
CASSPTVGAYEQYF
TGCGCCAGCAGCCCGACGGTAGGGGCCTACGAGCAGTACTTC
>TRBV6-5|TRBJ2-3|-|-
CASSYSSLSTDTQYF
TGTGCCAGCAGTTACTCGAGTCTAAGCACAGATACGCAGTATTTT
>TRBV28|TRBJ1-2|-|-
CASSLSLVSYGYTF
TGTGCCAGCAGTTTATCTTTAGTGAGCTATGGCTACACCTTC
>TRBV7-9|TRBJ2-7|-|-
CASSLEGGASHEQYF
TGTGCCAGCAGCCTCGAGGGGGGGGCCTCCCACGAGCAGTACTTC
>TRBV11-2|TRBJ2-2|-|few
CASSLGWRGNTGELFF
TGTGCCAGCAGCTTAGGCTGGCGGGGGAACACCGGGGAGCTGTTTTTT
>TRBV5-8|TRBJ1-5|-|-
CASSYGHHSNQPQHF
TGTGCCAGCAGCTACGGACACCATAGCAATCAGCCCCAGCATTTT
>TRBV4-2|TRBJ2-7|TRBD2|-
CASSQYTSGGVYEQYF
TGTGCCAGCAGCCAATACACTAGCGGGGGCGTCTACGAGCAGTACTTC
>TRBV5-4|TRBJ1-2|TRBD1|-
CASSPTGGLDGYTF
TGTGCCAGCAGCCCGACAGGGGGCTTGGATGGCTACACCTTC
>TRBV4-2|TRBJ1-2|TRBD1|-
CASSQVPGGDSGYTF
TGTGCCAGCAGCCAAGTGCCAGGGGGCGATTCTGGCTACACCTTC
>TRBV15|TRBJ2-2|-|-
CATSSSRTAVLTGELFF
TGTGCCACCAGCAGCAGTAGAACAGCGGTTCTTACCGGGGAGCTGTTTTTT
>TRBV7-2|TRBJ1-2|TRBD1|-
CASSLQDRPSYGYTF
TGTGCCAGCAGCCTACAGGACAGGCCCTCCTATGGCTACACCTTC
>TRBV6-5|TRBJ2-2|-|-
CASSSPLSGGELFF
TGTGCCAGCAGTTCCCCCTTGTCGGGTGGGGAGCTGTTTTTT
>TRBV7-2|TRBJ2-3|TRBD2|-
CASSFVVAGVDTQYF
TGTGCCAGCAGCTTCGTGGTAGCGGGGGTGGATACGCAGTATTTT